The 29 T cell receptor beta chains below come from one sample, sequenced in a study of blood T cell repertoires in COVID-19. Assay: immunoSEQ multiplex PCR; the TCRdb copy retains only in-frame clones and omits some. This sample has roughly 100,000 clones; around nine tenths occur once, and the top ten carry just over 3%. Sequencing was done on a sample of peripheral blood. These TCRs come from a man aged 45-60 years in a cohort sampled during active COVID-19.

This rearrangement joins TRBV3-1 (or the pseudogene TRBV3-2) to TRBJ1-2, with D possibly TRBD1 on 5 matching bases. The CDR3 is made up of 16 amino acids. Per the germline V gene, CDR1 is LGHDT and CDR2 is YNNKEL (reference sequence). Trimming took 4 bases from V and 5 from J, leaving 20 bases between them. The CDR3 DNA is TGTGCCAGCAGCCGCCAATCGCAGGAGGGGAAGTATGGCTACACCTTC. Translated, it gives CASSRQSQEGKYGYTF.

The V and J genes are TRBV5-1 and TRBJ1-3; 11 nucleotides match TRBD1. The CDR3 totals 16 residues. V lost 4 bases to trimming and J lost 1 base; unmatched junction nucleotides: 4. Germline CDR1 is SGHRS and CDR2 is YFSETQ. The CDR3 DNA is TGCGCCAGCAGCGATGGACAGGGGGCTTCTGGAAACACCATATATTTT. Residues: CASSDGQGASGNTIYF.

This clone was picked up a small number of times. This chain joins TRBV2 and TRBJ1-1; 9 bases are shared with TRBD1. The CDR3 totals 13 residues. CDR1 and CDR2 (germline): SNHLY, FYNNEI. Trimming cost V 7 bases and J 3 bases; bases outside gene matches: 3. CDR3 in DNA: TGTGCCAGCATGGGGACAGGGTACACTGAAGCTTTCTTT. It translates to CASMGTGYTEAFF. The full variable domain, with the rest looked up from reference TRBV2 and TRBJ1-1, is EPEVTQTPSHQVTQMGQEVILRCVPISNHLYFYWYRQILGQKVEFLVSFYNNEISEKSEIFDDQFSVERPDGSNFTLKIRSTKLEDSAMYFCASMGTGYTEAFFGQGTRLTVV.

This clone appeared once. The chain is built from TRBV13 and TRBJ1-1; tentative D call: TRBD1 (6 bases). Trimming left V 5 bases short and J 5 bases short, with 12 bases between. Germline CDR1 reads PRHDT; CDR2 reads FYEKMQ (reference sequence). The CDR3 extends over 13 amino acids. The CDR3 DNA sequence: TGTGCCAGCAGCCCGTACAGGGATACTGAAGCTTTCTTT. Residues: CASSPYRDTEAFF. Full variable domain (missing parts from reference TRBV13 and TRBJ1-1): AAGVIQSPRHLIKEKRETATLKCYPIPRHDTVYWYQQGPGQDPQFLISFYEKMQSDKGSIPDRFSAQQFSDYHSELNMSSLELGDSALYFCASSPYRDTEAFFGQGTRLTVV.

The genes are TRBV2 and TRBJ2-3, with 10 bases matching TRBD2. Germline CDR1 SNHLY, CDR2 FYNNEI. After removal of 9 bases from V and 1 base from J, the junction contained 7 bases not matched to a gene. CDR3 length equals 15 residues. CDR3 region: CASRLAGGRTDTQYF. The CDR3 nucleotides read TGTGCCAGTCGATTAGCGGGGGGACGCACAGATACGCAGTATTTT.

The chain's CDR3 is CASSLGAAGGQFF. The CDR3 DNA reads as TGTGCCAGCAGCTTAGGAGCGGCGGGGGGGCAGTTCTTC. The chain employs TRBV7-2 and TRBJ2-1, with 8 bases lining up with TRBD2. Germline V lookup: CDR1 SGHTA, CDR2 FQGNSA. Trimming cost V 1 base and J 12 bases; bases outside gene matches: 5. This CDR3 spans 13 amino acids.

The CDR3 nucleotides are TGTGCCAGCAGCGGCGCAGGGTCGGAGACCCAGTACTTC. Translated: CASSGAGSETQYF. The gene calls are TRBV5-4 and TRBJ2-5; TRBD1 is a possible D gene (5 bases). Trimming removed 4 bases from V and 5 bases from J, with 12 bases in between. The CDR3 consists of 13 residues. The germline V gene has CDR1 SGHNT and CDR2 YYREEE (reference sequence).

V gene TRBV4-3 combines with J gene TRBJ2-6; perhaps TRBD2 as D (6 bases). CDR3 length equals 16 residues. Trimming removed 2 bases at V and 0 bases at J, with 8 bases between. Germline CDR1 LGHNA, CDR2 YSLEER. CDR3 DNA sequence: TGCGCCAGCAGCCAACTGGGACTCTCTGGGGCCAACGTCCTGACTTTC. It specifies CASSQLGLSGANVLTF.

The CDR3 region has the DNA TGCGCCAGCAGCCAAGAAGGGTCCAGGGCGAACACTGAAGCTTTCTTT. Translated: CASSQEGSRANTEAFF. The V gene is TRBV4-1, the J gene TRBJ1-1; perhaps TRBD1 as D (5 bases). Trimming left V 0 bases short and J 1 base short, with 12 bases between. The CDR3 sequence is 16 residues long. Germline V gene lookup returns CDR1 MGHRA and CDR2 YSYEKL.

This clone was recorded a few times. The chain uses TRBV4-2 and TRBJ1-1; 11 bases line up with TRBD1. V lost 4 bases, J lost 11 bases, and 15 bases stayed unmatched. The CDR3 extends over 16 amino acids. Germline V gene lookup returns CDR1 LGHNA and CDR2 YNFKEQ. The CDR3 protein is CASSPEGGQGAEHAFF. In DNA, the CDR3 is TGTGCCAGCAGCCCCGAGGGCGGACAGGGGGCAGAGCATGCTTTCTTT.

J is TRBJ1-6 and V is TRBV6-5; a weak D match, TRBD1 (5 bases). V gave up 10 bases and J gave up 9 bases, with 16 bases separating them. The germline gives CDR1 MNHEY, CDR2 SVGAGI. This CDR3 spans 13 amino acids. The CDR3 sequence: CATSWAGSSPLHF. CDR3 nucleotide sequence: TGTGCCACCTCGTGGGCAGGGTCTTCACCCCTCCACTTT.

J is TRBJ2-1 and V is TRBV24-1, with a tentative D call TRBD1 (5 bases). Deletions cut 3 bases from V and 2 bases from J, with 13 bases between. Per the germline V gene, CDR1 is KGHDR and CDR2 is SFDVKD. The CDR3 runs to 16 residues. The CDR3 region has the DNA TGTGCCACCAGTGATCCCGACACAGGAGCCTACAATGAGCAGTTCTTC. It is translated as CATSDPDTGAYNEQFF.

The chain links TRBV7-3 to TRBJ1-1, with TRBD1 matching over 7 bases. Germline CDR1 and CDR2: SGHTA and FQGTGA. The CDR3 is 14 residues long. V shed 4 bases, J shed 5 bases, and the junction held 7 bases outside the gene matches. CDR3 protein: CASSSGQRGTEAFF. DNA for the CDR3: TGTGCCAGCAGCTCGGGACAGCGAGGAACTGAAGCTTTCTTT.

V is TRBV24-1 and J is TRBJ2-3; TRBD2 agrees at 16 bases. This CDR3 contains 14 residues. J was trimmed by 6 bases and V by 11 bases; bases with no gene match: 4. CDR1 is KGHDR and CDR2 is SFDVKD in the germline V gene. CDR3 bases: TGTGCCATTGGGACTAGCGGGGGGGAGGATACGCAGTATTTT. This translates into CAIGTSGGEDTQYF.

This chain links TRBV11-3 with TRBJ2-5, with 7 bases identical to TRBD1. CDR3 length equals 12 residues. Germline V gene lookup returns CDR1 SGHNT and CDR2 YENEEA. V shed 7 bases and J 5 bases; nucleotides not matched to a gene: 4. The CDR3: CASKRGQETQYF. CDR3 nucleotide sequence: TGTGCCAGCAAGAGGGGGCAGGAGACCCAGTACTTC.

The rearrangement links TRBV27 to TRBJ1-1; 8 bases agree with TRBD1. This CDR3 is 15 amino acids long. With 5 bases clipped from V and 4 bases from J, the junction kept 9 bases outside the gene matches. Germline V gene sequence: CDR1 MNHEY, CDR2 SMNVEV (reference sequence). DNA for the CDR3: TGTGCCAGCAGTCGAACACAAACAGGGGGCACTGAAGCTTTCTTT. It codes for CASSRTQTGGTEAFF.

This chain connects TRBV24-1 to TRBJ2-5, with 7 bases identical to TRBD1. The germline V gene has CDR1 KGHDR and CDR2 SFDVKD. The V gene end was trimmed by 7 bases and the J gene end by 3 bases; junction bases not matched to a gene: 7. The CDR3 totals 14 residues. The CDR3 region has the DNA TGTGCCACCAGCCGGACAGGCCTGGAAGAGACCCAGTACTTC. Translation gives CATSRTGLEETQYF.

As regards this clone: The junction departs from germline at one end; a sequencing error may be responsible. V gene TRBV6-5 combines with J gene TRBJ1-1; 9 bases align to TRBD1. This CDR3 comprises 14 residues. CDR1 and CDR2 from the germline V gene are MNHEY and SVGAGI. The DNA for the CDR3 is TGTGCCAGCACTTACGGGACAGGGCTAACTGAAGCTTTCTTT. Translated: CASTYGTGLTEAFF.

The V gene is TRBV19, the J gene TRBJ2-3; 10 bases line up with TRBD2. The ends lost 6 bases at V and 11 bases at J; junction bases unmatched: 14. The CDR3 consists of 15 residues. CDR1 is LNHDA and CDR2 is SQIVND in the germline V gene (reference sequence). The CDR3 nucleotides read TGTGCCAGTAGCCCCGGGACTAGCGACACCGGAGGGCAGTATTTT. The encoded protein is CASSPGTSDTGGQYF.

The chain carries TRBV7-9 and TRBJ2-3; D possibly corresponds to TRBD2 (7 bases). The ends were cut back, 4 bases at V and 4 bases at J, with 18 bases in the middle. The CDR3 has 16 residues. CDR1 is SEHNR, CDR2 FQNEAQ, per germline (reference sequence). The chain's CDR3 is CASSSLSGGGSDTQYF. CDR3 in DNA: TGTGCCAGCAGCTCCCTATCTGGGGGGGGCTCAGATACGCAGTATTTT.

There are a few counts of this clone. The chain has TRBV18 and TRBJ2-2; 8 bases agree with TRBD1. The CDR3 loop spans 16 amino acids. Unmatched junction bases numbered 8, after V lost 3 bases and J lost 5 bases. The germline V gene encodes CDR1 KGHSH and CDR2 LQKENI. The CDR3 DNA reads TGTGCCAGCTCACCTTTGGGGACAGGTGAAACCGGGGAGCTGTTTTTT. It codes for CASSPLGTGETGELFF.

CDR3 DNA sequence: TGTGCCAGCAGCGGGACCCCGGGACTCTATGCTAGCACAGATACGCAGTATTTT. Translating gives CASSGTPGLYASTDTQYF. This chain joins TRBV11-3 and TRBJ2-3, with D maybe TRBD2 (6 bases). CDR3 length: 18 residues. CDR1 and CDR2 from the germline V gene are SGHNT and YENEEA. Trimming took 5 bases from V and 0 from J, leaving 21 bases between them.

The V call is TRBV12-3 or TRBV12-4, the J call TRBJ2-3; the D gene is possibly TRBD1 (5 bases). Trimming left V 0 bases short and J 5 bases short, with 6 bases between. The CDR3 has 13 amino acids. Here the CDR3 DNA reads TGTGCCAGCAGTTTAGCAGGGGAAGATACGCAGTATTTT. Its translation is CASSLAGEDTQYF.

This clone has a single count. The chain is built from TRBV12-3 or TRBV12-4 and TRBJ1-1; weak D call: TRBD1 (5 bases). V dropped 5 bases and J dropped 1 base, with 8 bases sitting between them. The CDR3 consists of 13 residues. The CDR3 DNA sequence: TGTGCCAGCAGTCCCCAGGGGAACACTGAAGCTTTCTTT. This sequence encodes CASSPQGNTEAFF.

The gene calls are TRBV12-5 and TRBJ2-5; the match to TRBD1 covers 7 bases. This CDR3 is built from 15 residues. After removal of 5 bases from V and 4 bases from J, the junction contained 10 bases not matched to a gene. Looked up from germline, CDR1 is LGHNT and CDR2 is FRNRAP. Here the CDR3 reads CASGPQTGSLETQYF. The CDR3 DNA follows: TGTGCTAGTGGTCCTCAGACAGGGTCGTTAGAGACCCAGTACTTC.

This clone was seen a single time. The chain carries TRBV18 and TRBJ2-1; 11 nucleotides agree with TRBD1. Germline values: CDR1 KGHSH, CDR2 LQKENI. The CDR3 has 15 residues. The J segment lost 5 bases and the V segment lost 3 bases, leaving 3 bases of the junction unmatched. Here the CDR3 reads CASSPGTGGNNEQFF. The CDR3 DNA sequence: TGTGCCAGCTCACCGGGGACAGGGGGGAACAATGAGCAGTTCTTC.

V gene TRBV2 combines with J gene TRBJ2-7, with D tentatively TRBD1 (6 bases). Trimming removed 4 bases at V and 0 bases at J, with 10 bases between. From germline, CDR1 is SNHLY and CDR2 FYNNEI. This CDR3 contains 14 residues. CDR3 amino acids: CASSARGHSYEQYV. The CDR3 nucleotides read TGTGCCAGCAGTGCCAGGGGCCACTCCTACGAGCAGTACGTC.

The chain couples TRBV7-2 to TRBJ2-3; 8 bases fit TRBD1. Germline V CDR1 and CDR2: SGHTA, FQGNSA. J lost 4 bases, V lost 2 bases, and 5 bases had no gene match. The CDR3 extends over 15 amino acids. The DNA of the CDR3 is TGTGCCAGCAGCTTACAGGGGGCGCCCCCAGATACGCAGTATTTT. Residues: CASSLQGAPPDTQYF.

The chain has TRBV10-3 and TRBJ2-1, with TRBD1 identical over 7 bases. Trimming cost V 4 bases and J 4 bases; bases outside gene matches: 7. Germline V gene data show CDR1 as ENHRY and CDR2 as SYGVKD. The CDR3 is 15 amino acids. CDR3 sequence (DNA): TGTGCCATCAGTGTATGGACAGGCCGTTACAATGAGCAGTTCTTC. Amino acid sequence: CAISVWTGRYNEQFF.